This TCR beta chain was recorded in a study of T-cell reconstitution after alpha-beta-depleted transplantation in children. A few counts support this clonotype. This CDR3 is 15 amino acids long. In germline, CDR1 is SGHRS, CDR2 YFSETQ. V was clipped by 4 bases and J by 6 bases; unmatched bases: 9. Preparation of the TCRbeta library was carried out with unique molecular identifiers. TCRdb used MiXCR to reprocess the PCR reads, holding one entry per CDR3 protein. The sample gives 420,000 or so distinct CDR3 sequences, roughly a tenth of which show up once; about 5% is in the top ten. V and J are TRBV5-1 and TRBJ2-2; 7 bases are a match to TRBD1. The clonotype was recovered from a human donor who donated a stem cell graft to a child with acute myeloid leukemia. This material consisted of PBMCs from the stem cell graft donor, taken from the stem cell graft. CDR3 nucleotide sequence: TGCGCCAGCAGCGACCGGGACAGTTTTTCCGGGGAGCTGTTTTTT. It codes for CASSDRDSFSGELFF.